The entry that follows covers one T cell receptor beta chain sequence. Antigen specificity is unknown. V dropped 4 bases and J dropped 0 bases, with 12 bases sitting between them. From germline, CDR1 is MNHNS and CDR2 SASEGT. The CDR3 contains 15 residues. Generated by immunoSEQ multiplex PCR, the TCRdb table keeps only in-frame clones and is missing some. The repertoire holds 650,000 to 700,000 clones, with 90% as singletons. The data stem from a study of shared clonotypes between healthy human individuals. Overall study context: The donors, a couple of women and three men, were aged 18 to 49. Study observations and caveats: Tissues were not sampled, only blood, and their repertoires likely differ. Among the subsets, naive ones generally showed larger estimated richness than memory ones. A reduction in generation probabilities was seen for non-shared clonotypes relative to those shared by all four donors.

The rearrangement joins TRBV6-1 to TRBJ1-1; D is perhaps TRBD1 (6 bases). Sequencing used memory CD8+ T cells from PBMCs. Subset noted: CD45RO+ cells pooled with CCR7-negative TemRA cells. The TCR originated in a man younger than 35 in good health. Some clones in this sample may be carry-over from other donors' samples. The CDR3 DNA follows: TGTGCCAGCAGTGCCCGACAGGCCCTGAACACTGAAGCTTTCTTT. Amino acids: CASSARQALNTEAFF.